This passage covers 29 T cell receptor beta chains from one sample sequenced in a study of cytomegalovirus exposure and HLA in healthy donors. Vbeta (60) and Jbeta (13) primers were used in the PCR. This table comes from immunoSEQ multiplex PCR, and its TCRdb copy is limited to in-frame clones, with some not included. The sample contains some 150,000 clones, roughly 85% of which appear only once. The specimen was PBMCs. These receptors originate from a woman aged 18-30 years in good health and CMV-seronegative.

V is TRBV13 and J is TRBJ2-1, with D perhaps TRBD2 (5 bases). CDR3 length: 16 residues. Trimming took off 5 bases at V and 4 bases at J, with 18 bases between the two ends. Germline lookup yields CDR1 PRHDT and CDR2 FYEKMQ (reference sequence). In DNA, the CDR3 is TGTGCCAGCAGCCGAATCCGGAGCGGAGCTTACAATGAGCAGTTCTTC. Its protein product is CASSRIRSGAYNEQFF. The full variable domain, with the rest looked up from reference TRBV13 and TRBJ2-1, is AAGVIQSPRHLIKEKRETATLKCYPIPRHDTVYWYQQGPGQDPQFLISFYEKMQSDKGSIPDRFSAQQFSDYHSELNMSSLELGDSALYFCASSRIRSGAYNEQFFGPGTRLTVL.

The chain combines TRBV9 with TRBJ2-5; D perhaps matches TRBD2 (7 bases). The CDR3 loop spans 13 amino acids. V lost 2 bases and J lost 6, with 11 bases in between. Germline V gene lookup returns CDR1 SGDLS and CDR2 YYNGEE. The CDR3: CASSVGRGQTQYF. CDR3 coding DNA: TGTGCCAGCAGCGTGGGGCGGGGGCAGACCCAGTACTTC.

The chain recombines TRBV21-1 with TRBJ2-3; the table's D call, TRBD1, has no DNA check behind it. TRBV21-1 corresponds to a pseudogene. This CDR3 has 16 amino acids. The CDR3 nucleotides read TGTGCCAGCAGCATCCGGACAGGGGACGTCACAGATACGCAGTATTTT. Translated, it gives CASSIRTGDVTDTQYF.

The rearrangement joins TRBV29-1 to TRBJ2-3; 9 bases agree with TRBD1. The ends lost 0 bases at V and 5 bases at J; junction bases unmatched: 9. Germline V CDR1 and CDR2: SQVTM, ANQGSEA. There are 16 residues in the CDR3. The CDR3 DNA sequence: TGCAGCGTTGAAGAGCACCCGGGACAGGGCAAAGATACGCAGTATTTT. Its translation: CSVEEHPGQGKDTQYF.

This chain links TRBV11-2 with TRBJ1-1; 7 bases match TRBD1. Germline V gene sequence: CDR1 SGHAT, CDR2 FQNNGV. The length of the CDR3 is 15 residues. J lost 0 bases, V lost 5 bases, and 6 bases had no gene match. CDR3 DNA sequence: TGTGCCAGCAGCATCATGACAGGGATGAACACTGAAGCTTTCTTT. Protein sequence: CASSIMTGMNTEAFF.

The chain employs TRBV4-1 and TRBJ2-6; D uncertain. V was clipped by 0 bases and J by 2 bases, with 8 bases between them. Germline V lookup: CDR1 MGHRA, CDR2 YSYEKL. The length of the CDR3 is 16 residues. The CDR3 DNA reads as TGCGCCAGCAGCCAAGAGGCCGGAGCTGGGGCCAACGTCCTGACTTTC. Its protein is CASSQEAGAGANVLTF.

The J gene is TRBJ2-5, the V gene TRBV30; D is perhaps TRBD2 (5 bases). This CDR3 comprises 11 residues. Germline V CDR1 and CDR2: GTSNPN, SVGIG (reference sequence). Deletions cut 0 bases from V and 13 bases from J, with 12 bases between. CDR3 protein: CAWSVIGLAYF. The CDR3 DNA reads as TGTGCCTGGAGTGTAATTGGACTGGCGTACTTC.

The rearrangement joins TRBV6-7 to TRBJ2-3; the D gene is possibly TRBD1 (6 bases). TRBV6-7 is labeled an ORF, and its function is uncertain. CDR3 size: 19 residues. Trimming cost V 6 bases and J 3 bases, with 28 bases left between them. CDR3 sequence: CASSAPLQGFWFRTDTQYF. The CDR3 DNA reads as TGTGCCAGCAGCGCCCCCCTGCAGGGGTTTTGGTTTAGGACAGATACGCAGTATTTT.

The chain couples TRBV7-2 to TRBJ2-1; TRBD2 matches 7 bases. The CDR3 covers 14 residues. Germline V gene sequence: CDR1 SGHTA, CDR2 FQGNSA. With 1 base clipped from V and 6 bases from J, the junction kept 3 bases outside the gene matches. In DNA, the CDR3 is TGTGCCAGCAGCTTAGGACTAGCAGGCAATGAGCAGTTCTTC. Translation gives CASSLGLAGNEQFF.

The chain combines TRBV4-1 with TRBJ1-6; D not resolved. Per germline, CDR1 MGHRA and CDR2 YSYEKL. CDR3 length equals 15 residues. V was cut by 4 bases and J by 5 bases, with 12 bases left in between. The CDR3 loop is CASSPSLNNNSPLHF. CDR3 in DNA: TGCGCCAGCAGCCCTAGCCTAAATAATAATTCACCCCTCCACTTT.

Here the CDR3 reads CASSLEREETYEQYF. In DNA, the CDR3 is TGTGCCAGCAGCCTAGAACGGGAGGAAACCTACGAGCAGTACTTC. V gene TRBV6-1 combines with J gene TRBJ2-5; the match to TRBD2 covers 7 bases. The J call is in doubt because the DNA end fits TRBJ2-7 better. CDR1 and CDR2 from the germline V gene are MNHNS and SASEGT. There are 15 residues in the CDR3.

The V and J genes are TRBV10-3 and TRBJ1-1; weak D call: TRBD1 (6 bases). Germline values: CDR1 ENHRY, CDR2 SYGVKD. V was clipped by 6 bases and J by 4 bases, with 18 bases between them. The CDR3 runs 15 residues. DNA for the CDR3: TGTGCCATCAGAGAACGGGGGGGGCAGGGCACTGAAGCTTTCTTT. It yields the protein CAIRERGGQGTEAFF.

This chain connects TRBV11-2 to TRBJ1-4; 12 bases agree with TRBD1. V trimming: 2 bases; J trimming: 7 bases; junction bases outside the gene matches: 8. Germline assignment: CDR1 SGHAT and CDR2 FQNNGV. The CDR3 spans 17 residues. The CDR3 nucleotides read TGTGCCAGCAGCTTATCCGGGACAGGGGGCCGGGGTGAAAAACTGTTTTTT. It specifies CASSLSGTGGRGEKLFF.

A single count supports this clone. The genes are TRBV5-1 and TRBJ2-5, with TRBD2 as a possible D gene (5 bases). Germline-derived CDR1 and CDR2 are SGHRS and YFSETQ. The CDR3 covers 14 residues. V lost 0 bases and J 5 bases, leaving 11 bases between the germline ends. This CDR3 is CASSLALPGETQYF. DNA of the CDR3: TGCGCCAGCAGCTTGGCACTCCCGGGGGAGACCCAGTACTTC. Supplemented by reference TRBV5-1 and TRBJ2-5, the full variable domain reads KAGVTQTPRYLIKTRGQQVTLSCSPISGHRSVSWYQQTPGQGLQFLFEYFSETQRNKGNFPGRFSGRQFSNSRSEMNVSTLELGDSALYLCASSLALPGETQYFGPGTRLLVL.

The rearrangement uses TRBV7-6 and TRBJ1-6, with TRBD1 matching 7 bases. The CDR3 covers 15 residues. Germline V CDR1 and CDR2: SGHVS, FNYEAQ. J gave up 9 bases and V 1 base, and 6 bases lay outside the gene matches. As DNA, the CDR3 is TGTGCCAGCAGCTTAGAGGCAGGGGGAAGTTCACCCCTCCACTTT. It is translated as CASSLEAGGSSPLHF.

The V and J genes are TRBV29-1 and TRBJ2-7; 9 bases are a match to TRBD1. The V segment lost 6 bases and the J segment 5 bases; nucleotides outside the gene matches: 11. The CDR3 runs to 14 residues. The germline V gene has CDR1 SQVTM and CDR2 ANQGSEA. The CDR3 loop is CSVRWGTGSNEQYF. In nucleotides, the CDR3 is TGCAGCGTCAGGTGGGGGACAGGGTCCAACGAGCAGTACTTC.

The rearrangement links TRBV7-9 to TRBJ2-6; TRBD1 might be the D (6 bases). Germline V lookup: CDR1 SEHNR, CDR2 FQNEAQ (reference sequence). The V and J ends lost 5 bases and 3 bases respectively, with 14 bases between them. CDR3 length: 16 residues. The CDR3 DNA reads TGTGCCAGCAGCCCGAGAGGGGGTAGTGGGGCCAACGTCCTGACTTTC. Encoded protein: CASSPRGGSGANVLTF.

This CDR3 is CASSQDPGGTTEAFF. The CDR3 region has the DNA TGCGCCAGCAGCCAAGACCCAGGGGGGACCACTGAAGCTTTCTTT. This sequence joins TRBV4-1 and TRBJ1-1, with 7 bases identical to TRBD1. Germline CDR1 is MGHRA and CDR2 is YSYEKL. The CDR3 totals 15 residues. V was pared by 0 bases and J by 4 bases, with 5 bases of the junction left unmatched.

The chain uses TRBV19 and TRBJ2-2; 10 bases fit TRBD1. The CDR3 spans 14 residues. Trimming at V came to 6 bases and at J to 3 bases, leaving 1 base not matched to a gene. Germline values: CDR1 LNHDA, CDR2 SQIVND (reference sequence). The CDR3 reads CASRTGGYTGELFF. The DNA for the CDR3 is TGTGCCAGTAGGACAGGGGGCTACACCGGGGAGCTGTTTTTT.

Written as DNA, the CDR3 is TGTGCCAGCAGCGCCGGGACAGGGAGAAGCACAGATACGCAGTATTTT. This encodes CASSAGTGRSTDTQYF. V gene TRBV2 combines with J gene TRBJ2-3; the match to TRBD1 covers 9 bases. V lost 6 bases to trimming and J lost 0 bases; unmatched junction nucleotides: 7. Germline V gene sequence: CDR1 SNHLY, CDR2 FYNNEI. The CDR3 spans 16 residues.

The CDR3 DNA is TGTGCCAGCAGCGCAAGGACAGGGCCTCTTAACACTGAAGCTTTCTTT. Its translation: CASSARTGPLNTEAFF. This rearrangement joins TRBV7-9 to TRBJ1-1; 8 bases are a match to TRBD1. Germline CDR1 and CDR2: SEHNR and FQNEAQ (reference sequence). After removal of 5 bases from V and 2 bases from J, the junction contained 10 bases not matched to a gene. This CDR3 region has 16 residues.

This chain joins TRBV28 and TRBJ2-5, with TRBD1 identical over 7 bases. This CDR3 is built from 16 residues. With V trimmed by 5 bases and J by 4 bases, 13 bases remained unmatched. Germline assignment: CDR1 MDHEN and CDR2 SYDVKM. CDR3 DNA sequence: TGTGCCAGCAGTGTCGACAGGGAAGGGTTTACAGAGACCCAGTACTTC. It encodes CASSVDREGFTETQYF.

The chain recombines TRBV9 with TRBJ2-7; the match to TRBD2 covers 10 bases. Germline V lookup: CDR1 SGDLS, CDR2 YYNGEE. With V trimmed by 0 bases and J by 3 bases, 3 bases remained unmatched. The CDR3 sequence is 15 residues long. CDR3 sequence (DNA): TGTGCCAGCAGCGTAGGGGCTAGCGGGGGCTACGAGCAGTACTTC. Residues: CASSVGASGGYEQYF.

This chain uses TRBV7-2 with TRBJ2-3; no reliable D call. In germline, CDR1 is SGHTA, CDR2 FQGNSA. The CDR3 is 13 residues long. V was cut by 2 bases and J by 6 bases, with 9 bases left in between. CDR3 DNA: TGTGCCAGCAGCTTATCCATCGCGGATACGCAGTATTTT. Translation: CASSLSIADTQYF.

This sequence joins TRBV7-9 and TRBJ1-1; D is possibly TRBD1 (6 bases). CDR3 size: 16 residues. V lost 6 bases to trimming and J lost 6 bases, with 23 bases between them. Germline CDR1 reads SEHNR; CDR2 reads FQNEAQ (reference sequence). CDR3 nucleotide sequence: TGTGCCAGCAGAGACACCAGGGGCAGAGTGGGCGCTGAAGCTTTCTTT. Protein product: CASRDTRGRVGAEAFF.

The chain has TRBV5-1 and TRBJ2-1; TRBD2 agrees at 11 bases. V shed 5 bases and J 4 bases; nucleotides not matched to a gene: 5. Germline lookup yields CDR1 SGHRS and CDR2 YFSETQ. The CDR3 runs to 15 residues. The CDR3 reads CASRGGTSGYNEQFF. CDR3 coding DNA: TGCGCCAGCAGGGGGGGGACTAGCGGATACAATGAGCAGTTCTTC.

Comment on this clone: This CDR3 is also generated by other DNA sequences in the sample. The rearrangement joins TRBV27 to TRBJ2-1; D is undetermined. CDR3 size: 12 residues. The V end was cut by 4 bases, the J end by 3 bases, with 4 bases between. CDR1 is MNHEY, CDR2 SMNVEV, per germline (reference sequence). CDR3 nucleotide sequence: TGTGCCAGCAGTTCCGTCTACAATGAGCAGTTCTTC. This sequence encodes CASSSVYNEQFF.

The V gene is TRBV27, the J gene TRBJ2-5; D gene unclear. The V end lost 3 bases, the J end lost 4 bases, and 3 bases lay between the germline ends. CDR3 length: 11 residues. Germline CDR1 is MNHEY and CDR2 is SMNVEV (reference sequence). CDR3 DNA: TGTGCCAGCAGTTTTCGAGAGACCCAGTACTTC. It encodes CASSFRETQYF.

Written as DNA, the CDR3 is TGTGCCAGCAGTTACCGGGGAGGGACCCAGTACTTC. It encodes CASSYRGGTQYF. The chain employs TRBV27 and TRBJ2-5, with D possibly being TRBD2 (6 bases). V shed 4 bases and J shed 7 bases, with 10 bases lying between them. The CDR3 totals 12 residues. The germline CDR1 and CDR2 sequences are MNHEY and SMNVEV (reference sequence).